What follows are 15 T cell receptor beta chains derived from one specimen sequenced in a study of identical twins. TCRdb re-derived calls from the 5' RACE reads in MiXCR, one entry per CDR3 protein. The sample carries about 250,000 distinct CDR3 sequences, about 9% recorded once. Separately, the same data were catalogued under a study of yellow fever vaccine responses in identical twins.

Input material: CD8+ T cells sorted from blood. The receptors stem from a woman aged 18-29 years in good health.

This clonotype was seen ten or more times. V usage is TRBV4-3 and J usage is TRBJ2-1; D might be TRBD1 or TRBD2, each matching 5 bases. Germline CDR1 LGHNA, CDR2 YSLEER. V was cut by 0 bases and J by 2 bases, with 20 bases left in between. The CDR3 has 19 residues. CDR3 DNA sequence: TGCGCCAGCAGCCAAGAAGGCGTGGGGGTCCCTCGGCCCTACAATGAGCAGTTCTTC. Translated, it gives CASSQEGVGVPRPYNEQFF.

Ten or more counts support this clonotype. The rearrangement joins TRBV10-3 to TRBJ2-1, with 12 bases identical to TRBD2. This CDR3 has 16 residues. Trimming removed 6 bases from V and 4 bases from J; junction bases left unmatched: 7. Germline CDR1 is ENHRY and CDR2 is SYGVKD. DNA for the CDR3: TGTGCCATCAGACCGACTAGCGGGGGACAATACAATGAGCAGTTCTTC. This translates into CAIRPTSGGQYNEQFF.

The V and J genes are TRBV5-1 and TRBJ1-1, with D perhaps TRBD1 (5 bases). In germline, CDR1 is SGHRS, CDR2 YFSETQ. This CDR3 spans 14 amino acids. V lost 5 bases, J lost 0 bases, and 11 bases lay in between. CDR3: CASRYRGLNTEAFF. CDR3 nucleotides: TGCGCCAGCAGGTATAGGGGACTGAACACTGAAGCTTTCTTT.

The chain uses TRBV6-5 and TRBJ1-2; a possible D gene is TRBD1 (5 bases). The germline V and J ends were trimmed by 0 bases and 4 bases, with 12 bases remaining between them. Germline loops: CDR1 MNHEY, CDR2 SVGAGI. The CDR3 contains 15 residues. This CDR3 reads CASSYSVGALYGYTF. The CDR3 nucleotides are TGTGCCAGCAGTTACTCGGTTGGGGCCCTCTATGGCTACACCTTC.

The J gene is TRBJ2-1, the V gene TRBV4-1, with a possible D match to TRBD2 (5 bases). V was clipped by 4 bases and J by 7 bases, with 11 bases between them. The CDR3 is made up of 13 amino acids. CDR1 MGHRA and CDR2 YSYEKL come from the germline V gene. CDR3 residues: CASSPTTGNEQFF. The CDR3 DNA sequence: TGCGCCAGCAGCCCAACTACGGGGAATGAGCAGTTCTTC.

This clonotype was recorded at least ten times. The rearrangement uses TRBV6-2 or TRBV6-3 and TRBJ2-7; D gene ambiguous. The length of the CDR3 is 15 residues. Germline loops: CDR1 MNHEY, CDR2 SVGEGT. The V end lost 6 bases, the J end lost 3 bases, and 18 bases lay between the germline ends. The CDR3 reads CASSPPELLHYEQYF. CDR3 nucleotides: TGTGCCAGCAGCCCCCCGGAGCTTCTCCACTACGAGCAGTACTTC.

This clonotype has more than one count but fewer than ten. The chain couples TRBV9 to TRBJ2-1; D is possibly TRBD2 (6 bases). The CDR3 runs 16 residues. Trimming stripped 2 bases from V and 1 base from J, with 13 bases between. Germline V gene data show CDR1 as SGDLS and CDR2 as YYNGEE. In DNA form, the CDR3 reads TGTGCCAGCAGCGTGACTGGCGGGGATTCCTACAATGAGCAGTTCTTC. This gives the protein CASSVTGGDSYNEQFF.

This clonotype was seen a handful of times. This chain connects TRBV7-9 to TRBJ2-2; D gene uncertain. V lost 4 bases to trimming and J lost 6 bases, with 6 bases between them. The CDR3 covers 12 residues. CDR1 is SEHNR and CDR2 is FQNEAQ in the germline V gene (reference sequence). Written as DNA, the CDR3 is TGTGCCAGCAGCTCCCCCTCCGGGGAGCTGTTTTTT. Translation gives CASSSPSGELFF.

This clonotype was detected only a few times. This rearrangement joins TRBV6-2 or TRBV6-3 to TRBJ2-5; TRBD1 or TRBD2 may be the D gene (5 bases each). V shed 4 bases and J shed 5 bases, with 20 bases lying between them. The CDR3 runs to 16 residues. CDR1 MNHEY and CDR2 SVGEGT come from the germline V gene. DNA of the CDR3: TGTGCCAGCAGTTTTAACCGGGACCGCCTCTTTGAGACCCAGTACTTC. Residues: CASSFNRDRLFETQYF.

This clonotype came up many times. Here the CDR3 DNA reads TGCAGCGTCGACGTTGGGACTAGTACTTACGGGGAGCTGTTTTTT. This codes for CSVDVGTSTYGELFF. The rearrangement joins TRBV29-1 to TRBJ2-2, with 8 bases fitting TRBD2. The CDR3 sequence is 15 residues long. Trimming took 6 bases from V and 7 from J; bases not matched to a gene: 13. Germline lookup yields CDR1 SQVTM and CDR2 ANQGSEA.

The CDR3 DNA sequence: TGTGCCTGGAGTGTACTGGGAGGCACAGATACGCAGTATTTT. As protein: CAWSVLGGTDTQYF. The chain couples TRBV30 to TRBJ2-3, with D perhaps TRBD2 (5 bases). This CDR3 is 14 amino acids long. With 0 bases removed from V and 1 base from J, the gap between germline ends came to 8 bases. From germline, CDR1 is GTSNPN and CDR2 SVGIG (reference sequence).

In this sample, this clonotype turned up a few times. The chain has TRBV29-1 and TRBJ2-5, with a tentative D call TRBD1 (6 bases). The CDR3 has 14 residues. Looked up from germline, CDR1 is SQVTM and CDR2 is ANQGSEA. The V and J ends lost 6 bases and 4 bases respectively, with 18 bases between them. Written as DNA, the CDR3 is TGCAGCGTCTTAGTATCAGGGGCTGGAGAGACCCAGTACTTC. Residues: CSVLVSGAGETQYF.

This chain joins TRBV15 and TRBJ1-4; no clear D. Germline CDR1 reads LNHNV; CDR2 reads YYDKDF (reference sequence). The CDR3 loop spans 16 amino acids. V was trimmed by 5 bases and J by 8 bases, leaving 21 bases between them. CDR3 bases: TGTGCCACCAGCCCCTTTACTGCCTCCCCAGAAGAAAAACTGTTTTTT. Residues: CATSPFTASPEEKLFF.

The chain carries TRBV7-9 and TRBJ2-1; D unresolved. The CDR3 contains 16 residues. V was pared by 2 bases and J by 0 bases, with 11 bases between. Germline CDR1 SEHNR, CDR2 FQNEAQ (reference sequence). CDR3 DNA sequence: TGTGCCAGCAGCTTACCCACAGAATACTCCTACAATGAGCAGTTCTTC. Translated: CASSLPTEYSYNEQFF.

This clonotype was seen many times. The gene calls are TRBV29-1 and TRBJ1-1; D remains ambiguous. The CDR3 extends over 18 amino acids. Looked up from germline, CDR1 is SQVTM and CDR2 is ANQGSEA. The V and J ends lost 1 base and 1 base respectively, with 22 bases between them. The CDR3 loop is CSVEVFFPTDRPNTEAFF. The CDR3 DNA follows: TGCAGCGTTGAAGTCTTTTTCCCTACAGATCGACCGAACACTGAAGCTTTCTTT.